These T cell receptor beta chains were read from a single sample in a study of T cell clones after liver transplantation. Libraries were prepared by immunoSEQ multiplex PCR; TCRdb keeps only in-frame clonotypes and omits some of them. The sample has around 76,000 clones; about 80% are singletons. Sequencing used CD4+ T cells from blood, obtained 12 months after liver transplant. The receptor source for this set is a human patient who received a liver transplant. Some of these T cells may belong to the graft donor. The CDR3 runs from the conserved cysteine through the conserved F or W. A D gene is named only where the DNA matches it firmly.

d_call,j_call,v_call,cdr3_aa
NA,TRBJ1-2,TRBV5-1,CASSLTTGSFNYGYTF
TRBD2,TRBJ2-2,TRBV10-1,CASSEGTSGNTGTGELFF
NA,TRBJ2-1,TRBV9,CASSVVGSSYNEQFF
NA,TRBJ1-2,TRBV28,CASSFRAGYTF
NA,TRBJ1-2,TRBV7-2,CASSPRPGVKYGYTF
TRBD1,TRBJ1-4,TRBV18,CASSWSQGAGEKLFF
NA,TRBJ2-7,TRBV6-5,CASGLRGPYEQYF
TRBD1,TRBJ1-1,TRBV6-1,CASREGQGALRKAFF
NA,TRBJ1-5,TRBV28,CASSMGGSNQPQHF
NA,TRBJ1-2,TRBV6-1,CASSGPLARGYGYTF
TRBD1,TRBJ1-5,TRBV7-2,CASSPQPGGRQPQHF
NA,TRBJ1-1,TRBV28,CASVGERTEAFF
NA,TRBJ1-2,TRBV5-1,CASSPAPEDYGYTF
TRBD1,TRBJ1-1,TRBV6-5,CASSYSHTGVNTEAFF
NA,TRBJ2-5,TRBV6-6,CARNAPRGGSGLAQYF
NA,TRBJ1-5,TRBV6-8,CASSYHGYRDRQPQHF
NA,TRBJ2-6,TRBV5-1,CASSLSGANVLTF
TRBD2,TRBJ2-1,TRBV2,CASSSRGLAGNEQFF
NA,TRBJ1-5,TRBV28,CASSSPTGYSNQPQHF
NA,TRBJ1-1,TRBV7-8,CASSLVQAGVSMNTEAFF
NA,TRBJ2-7,TRBV5-1,CASSLGQGGREQYF
TRBD1,TRBJ2-7,TRBV29-1,CSVGDRGRGYEQYF
NA,TRBJ2-1,TRBV5-1,CASSGDTLGAGAREQFF
NA,TRBJ2-5,TRBV29-1,CSVGRGRRETQYF
NA,TRBJ2-1,TRBV15,CATSAGYNEQFF
TRBD1,TRBJ1-1,TRBV19,CASSPTGGRTEAFF
TRBD1,TRBJ2-1,TRBV6-5,CASSTGDGKNEQFF
TRBD2,TRBJ2-7,TRBV18,CASSPVGVAGGPSHEQYF
TRBD2,TRBJ2-2,TRBV2,CASRFGTSGTGELFF
NA,TRBJ2-7,TRBV6-6,CASSYSRGSGYEQYF
NA,TRBJ2-1,TRBV27,CASSFSEGAYNEQFF
TRBD2,TRBJ2-7,TRBV7-2,CASSPRVAGAHEQYF
NA,TRBJ1-2,TRBV6-1,CASQGGANYGYTF
NA,TRBJ2-3,TRBV27,CASSSSGQGSTQYF
TRBD2,TRBJ2-3,TRBV7-9,CASSLRVRGLAGGSDTQYF
TRBD2,TRBJ2-3,TRBV27,CASSFKRDLTDTQYF
NA,TRBJ1-1,TRBV19,CASSIKGDTEAFF
NA,TRBJ1-4,TRBV7-9,CASSFGDEKLFF
NA,TRBJ2-5,TRBV28,CASSFGRTQETQYF
TRBD2,TRBJ2-3,TRBV28,CASSLSTGLGSDTQYF
NA,TRBJ2-7,TRBV2,CASSLRGEQYF
TRBD1,TRBJ1-1,TRBV11-1,CASSLGQRSTEAFF
NA,TRBJ1-3,TRBV28,CATGGDTNSGNTIYF